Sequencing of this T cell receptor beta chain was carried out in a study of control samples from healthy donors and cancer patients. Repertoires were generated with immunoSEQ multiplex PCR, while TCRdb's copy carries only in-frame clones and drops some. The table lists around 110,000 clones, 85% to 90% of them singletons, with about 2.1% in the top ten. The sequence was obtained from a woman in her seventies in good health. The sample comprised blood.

Here the CDR3 DNA reads TGTGCCAGTATGACCCCGACCAGAAACACTGAAGCTTTCTTT. This encodes CASMTPTRNTEAFF. The chain has TRBV19 and TRBJ1-1; D is ambiguous. This CDR3 is built from 14 residues. CDR1 and CDR2 from the germline V gene are LNHDA and SQIVND (reference sequence). The V end lost 7 bases, the J end lost 2 bases, and 14 bases lay between the germline ends.